The clone carrying this TCR beta chain has at least ten counts. Unique molecular identifiers tagged the TCRbeta library. TCRdb passed the PCR reads through MiXCR, listing each CDR3 protein once. The sample carries roughly 400,000 distinct CDR3 sequences, roughly 20% recorded once. These data belong to a study of T-cell reconstitution after alpha-beta-depleted transplantation in children. The V gene end was trimmed by 8 bases and the J gene end by 6 bases; junction bases not matched to a gene: 9. Per the germline V gene, CDR1 is DFQATT and CDR2 is SNEGSKA (reference sequence). The CDR3 covers 12 residues.

Sequences were derived from PBMCs from the stem cell graft donor, sampled from the stem cell graft. The TCR originated in a human donor who donated a stem cell graft to a child with acute myeloid leukemia. V gene TRBV20-1 combines with J gene TRBJ2-7; 8 bases line up with TRBD1. For the CDR3, the DNA is TGCAGTCATAACTCAGGGGGCGCCGAGCAGTACTTC. Amino acid sequence: CSHNSGGAEQYF.